This T cell receptor (beta chain) was retrieved from a study of blood T cell repertoires in COVID-19. For the study at large: Samples came from the United States, Italy and Spain, spanning acute and convalescent COVID-19. The cDNA or gDNA used as material had been derived from T cells, B-cell-depleted T cells, or PBMCs.

This clone turned up a few times. In the original processing: Quantification of nucleated cells was approximated via reference gene primer amplification. Generated by immunoSEQ multiplex PCR, the TCRdb table keeps only in-frame clones and is missing some. The V and J calls and the clone size are those of that table, but D and trimming were determined from the DNA. The sample contains roughly 230,000 clones, approximately 92% of which appear only once. The source material was peripheral blood. The TCR originated in a woman in her thirties or forties who had recovered from COVID-19.

The CDR3 DNA reads as TGTGCCAGCAGCTTGGCGGACAGGGTCCACGAGCAGTACTTC. Amino acid sequence: CASSLADRVHEQYF. The V and J genes are TRBV5-4 and TRBJ2-7; 8 nucleotides line up with TRBD1. CDR1 and CDR2 (germline): SGHNT, YYREEE (reference sequence). V shed 0 bases, J shed 5 bases, and the junction held 4 bases outside the gene matches. This CDR3 contains 14 residues.